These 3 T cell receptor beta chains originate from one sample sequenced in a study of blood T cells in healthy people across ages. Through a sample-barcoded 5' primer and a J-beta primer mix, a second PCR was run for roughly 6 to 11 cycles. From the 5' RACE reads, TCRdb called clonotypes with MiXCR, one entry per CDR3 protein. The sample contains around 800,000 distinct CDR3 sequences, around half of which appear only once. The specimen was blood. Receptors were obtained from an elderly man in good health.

The CDR3 DNA reads TGTGCCAGCACCGCCCGCAGGGGGCTGGTAAAGGCCTCCTACGAGCAGTACTTC. Protein: CASTARRGLVKASYEQYF. The J gene is TRBJ2-7, the V gene TRBV21-1; TRBD1, as called in the table, went unchecked against the DNA. TRBV21-1 is described as a pseudogene. This CDR3 has 18 residues.

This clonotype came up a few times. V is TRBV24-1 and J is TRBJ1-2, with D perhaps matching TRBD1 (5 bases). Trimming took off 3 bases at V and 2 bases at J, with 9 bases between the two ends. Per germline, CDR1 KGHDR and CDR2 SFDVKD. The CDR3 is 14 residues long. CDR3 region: CATSDPRGNYGYTF. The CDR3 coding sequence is TGTGCCACCAGTGATCCCCGGGGGAACTATGGCTACACCTTC.

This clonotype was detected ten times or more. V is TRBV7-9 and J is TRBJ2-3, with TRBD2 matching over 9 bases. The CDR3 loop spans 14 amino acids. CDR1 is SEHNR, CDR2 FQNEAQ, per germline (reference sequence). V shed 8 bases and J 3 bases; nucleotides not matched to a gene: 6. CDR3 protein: CASWGGRATDTQYF. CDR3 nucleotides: TGTGCCAGCTGGGGCGGGAGGGCAACAGATACGCAGTATTTT.